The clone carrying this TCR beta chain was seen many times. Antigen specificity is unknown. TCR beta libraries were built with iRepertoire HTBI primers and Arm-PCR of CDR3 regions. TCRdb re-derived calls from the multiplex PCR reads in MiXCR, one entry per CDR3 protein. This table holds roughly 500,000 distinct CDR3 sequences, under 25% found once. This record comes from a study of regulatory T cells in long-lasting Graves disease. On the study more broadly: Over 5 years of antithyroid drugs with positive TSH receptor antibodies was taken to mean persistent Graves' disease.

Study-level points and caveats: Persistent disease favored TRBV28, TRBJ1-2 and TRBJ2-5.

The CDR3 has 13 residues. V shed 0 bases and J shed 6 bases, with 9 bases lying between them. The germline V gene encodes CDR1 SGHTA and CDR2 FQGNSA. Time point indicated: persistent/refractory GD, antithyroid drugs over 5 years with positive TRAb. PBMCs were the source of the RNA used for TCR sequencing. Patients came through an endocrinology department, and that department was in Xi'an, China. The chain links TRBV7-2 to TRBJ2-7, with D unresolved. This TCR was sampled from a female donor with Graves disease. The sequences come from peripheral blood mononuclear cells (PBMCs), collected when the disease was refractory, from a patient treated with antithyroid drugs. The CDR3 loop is CASSLARTTEQYF. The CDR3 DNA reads TGTGCCAGCAGCTTAGCGCGAACTACCGAGCAGTACTTC.